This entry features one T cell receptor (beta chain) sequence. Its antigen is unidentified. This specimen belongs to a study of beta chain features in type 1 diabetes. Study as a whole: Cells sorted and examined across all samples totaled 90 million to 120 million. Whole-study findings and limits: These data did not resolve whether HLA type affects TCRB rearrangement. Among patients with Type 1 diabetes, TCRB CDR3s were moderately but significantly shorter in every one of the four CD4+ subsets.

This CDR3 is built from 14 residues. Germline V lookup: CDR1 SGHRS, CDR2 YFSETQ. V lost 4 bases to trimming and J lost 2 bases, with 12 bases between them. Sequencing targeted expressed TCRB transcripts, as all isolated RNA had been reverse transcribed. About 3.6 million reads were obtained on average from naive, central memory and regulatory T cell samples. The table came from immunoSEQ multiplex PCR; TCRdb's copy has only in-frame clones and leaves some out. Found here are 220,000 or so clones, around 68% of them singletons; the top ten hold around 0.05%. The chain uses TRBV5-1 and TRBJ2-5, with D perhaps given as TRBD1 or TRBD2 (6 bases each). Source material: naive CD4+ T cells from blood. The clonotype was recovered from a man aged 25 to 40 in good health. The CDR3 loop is CASSAIGGQETQYF. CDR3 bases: TGCGCCAGCAGCGCCATAGGGGGGCAAGAGACCCAGTACTTC. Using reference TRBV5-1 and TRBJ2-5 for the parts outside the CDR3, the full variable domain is KAGVTQTPRYLIKTRGQQVTLSCSPISGHRSVSWYQQTPGQGLQFLFEYFSETQRNKGNFPGRFSGRQFSNSRSEMNVSTLELGDSALYLCASSAIGGQETQYFGPGTRLLVL.